This T cell receptor (beta chain) was found in a study of blood T cell repertoires in COVID-19. Study context: Whether acute or convalescent, the COVID-19 samples came from the United States, Italy and Spain. PBMCs, B-cell-depleted T cells, or T cells were the source of the cDNA or gDNA that made up the material.

How the authors handled the data: By means of reference gene primer amplification, nucleated cell counts were estimated. This table comes from immunoSEQ multiplex PCR, and its TCRdb copy is limited to in-frame clones, with some not included. V and J calls and clone size are those listed in that table; D and trimming were worked out from the DNA. The sample has about 26,000 clones; around 87% are singletons. CDR1 is SGDLS and CDR2 is YYNGEE in the germline V gene. The CDR3 loop spans 15 amino acids. Deletions cut 4 bases from V and 6 bases from J, with 16 bases between. The chain employs TRBV9 and TRBJ2-2, with a weak D call TRBD2 (6 bases). This sequence was found in a man aged 70 or older with acute or convalescent COVID-19. The sequencing input was peripheral blood. The CDR3 sequence is CASSIRTGGPGELFF. The CDR3 DNA follows: TGTGCCAGCAGCATTCGGACTGGAGGGCCCGGGGAGCTGTTTTTT.